The rows below give T cell receptor beta chains drawn from one sample of a study of vaccination and CD4 T cells after COVID-19. TCRdb itself ran the PCR reads through MiXCR, one entry per CDR3 protein. The data show tens of thousands of distinct CDR3 sequences, about 35% seen once. What these receptors recognize is not known. The sequencing here drew on CD4+ T cells from blood, cultured in vitro, taken about 7 months after SARS-CoV-2 vaccination. The receptors stem from a human donor who had recovered from COVID-19. Each CDR3 is given with its conserved first and last residue.

cdr3_aa,v_call,j_call
CASSLFMGGELFF,TRBV7-6,TRBJ2-2
CASSTWTRTYNEQFF,TRBV7-2,TRBJ2-1
CAISESWAEQYF,TRBV10-3,TRBJ2-7
CASSRLDTTCSYEQYF,TRBV23-1,TRBJ2-7
CSASLSGVADTQYF,TRBV20-1,TRBJ2-3
CSARVPSGQFRGVGTEAFF,TRBV20-1,TRBJ1-1
CSARDGQTGRLDTQYF,TRBV20-1,TRBJ2-3
CASSSGGVGQETQYF,TRBV5-4,TRBJ2-5
CASSPFGAGGPKAETQYF,TRBV6-1,TRBJ2-5
CSPSGRSYNEQFF,TRBV20-1,TRBJ2-1
CASSRTGFHEQYF,TRBV7-2,TRBJ2-7
CSARPGLIQFF,TRBV20-1,TRBJ2-1
CASSETGRYEQYF,TRBV6-6,TRBJ2-7
CASSPQGGNTEAFF,TRBV4-1,TRBJ1-1
CASSPSGTGRPGELFF,TRBV7-3,TRBJ2-2
CATSDFPGLSTDTQYF,TRBV24-1,TRBJ2-3
CSVVLRETQYF,TRBV29-1,TRBJ2-5
CSARGVRVKEQFF,TRBV20-1,TRBJ2-1
CSGLRTGYFGANVLTF,TRBV20-1,TRBJ2-6
CSAPAGNTGELFF,TRBV20-1,TRBJ2-2
CSARRQGLADFYEQYF,TRBV20-1,TRBJ2-7
CSASKPPGYNEQFF,TRBV20-1,TRBJ2-1
CASSPGAGETQYF,TRBV18,TRBJ2-5
CASLPFRGANVLTF,TRBV6-1,TRBJ2-6
CASSYKDTQYF,TRBV6-5,TRBJ2-3
CASSPSGDSEQYF,TRBV7-9,TRBJ2-7
CASSLRTANLYEQYF,TRBV5-4,TRBJ2-7
CASSLGQVGTQYF,TRBV7-9,TRBJ2-5
CASSLLGKKGNEQYF,TRBV7-9,TRBJ2-7
CAISDGRVGTYEQYF,TRBV10-3,TRBJ2-7
CASSLGAAEAFF,TRBV7-2,TRBJ1-1
CASSYRGDEQFF,TRBV6-5,TRBJ2-1
CATQTSGRAYEQYF,TRBV10-3,TRBJ2-7
CASRGRLEVVETQYF,TRBV6-1,TRBJ2-5
CASAIKPGQADSPLHF,TRBV6-1,TRBJ1-6
CASSLETDQPQHF,TRBV11-1,TRBJ1-5
CSVERRGGDYGYTF,TRBV29-1,TRBJ1-2
CSAPTLGETQYF,TRBV20-1,TRBJ2-5
CASRRGSATDTQYF,TRBV6-1,TRBJ2-3
CAISEPTLNTEAFF,TRBV10-3,TRBJ1-1
CSAYTYGYTF,TRBV20-1,TRBJ1-2
CASRPGSGNSPLHF,TRBV6-2/TRBV6-3,TRBJ1-6
CASSDDLARQFF,TRBV7-2,TRBJ2-1
CSVEGNYGYTF,TRBV29-1,TRBJ1-2
CASSPELLTYNEQFF,TRBV28,TRBJ2-1
CASSGGQGLTDTQYF,TRBV6-1,TRBJ2-3
CASSLDGTAYGYTF,TRBV7-8,TRBJ1-2
CATSRVLAGDEQYF,TRBV15,TRBJ2-7
CAIRDRGYGYTF,TRBV10-3,TRBJ1-2
CASSPQSWWAQYF,TRBV7-6,TRBJ2-5
CASSPPLGGGPGYGYTF,TRBV28,TRBJ1-2
CASSPNNPGLQFF,TRBV7-2,TRBJ2-1